This T cell receptor beta chain was obtained from a study of T cell responses to AZD1222 COVID-19 vaccine. Only in-frame clones appear in the TCRdb table, and some are missing; sequencing was by immunoSEQ multiplex PCR. The sample has some 91,000 clones, approximately 91% seen once. The study's findings and limits: Of the AZD1222 recipients, only five or six were seropositive at baseline.

Regarding this clone: As yet, its antigen is unknown.

Trimming took off 4 bases at V and 6 bases at J, with 16 bases between the two ends. Looked up from germline, CDR1 is MNHEY and CDR2 is SVGAGI. CDR3 length: 15 amino acids. V gene TRBV6-5 combines with J gene TRBJ1-5; the D gene is possibly TRBD1 (6 bases). The sample was peripheral blood, taken on day 0 of AZD1222 vaccination. The source of this sequence is an adult in good health. DNA of the CDR3: TGTGCCAGCAGTTCCCAAGGGGGGGTAGGTCAGCCCCAGCATTTT. This encodes CASSSQGGVGQPQHF.